This TCR beta chain was captured by sequencing in a study of beta chain features in type 1 diabetes. The wider study: No patient-donor differences in age, gender, total cells or subset yield. Study observations and caveats: Insertion counts at VDJ junctions were lower in type 1 diabetes patients, who also showed more deletions there. Shortening of TCRB CDR3s, moderate but significant, appeared in all four CD4+ subsets of Type 1 diabetes patients.

Cell sorting via CD45RO/CCR7/CD25/CD127/CD95/CD27 was performed to obtain CD4+ naive, central memory, regulatory and stem cell-like memory cells. Every bit of the isolated RNA underwent reverse transcription, so sequencing read expressed TCRB transcripts. Profiling relied on immunoSEQ multiplex PCR, and the TCRdb table lists in-frame clones only, not all of them. Among 100,000 to 150,000 clones listed, 17% were seen once. In its sample, this clone was seen many times. As yet, its antigen is unknown. Germline assignment: CDR1 SGHNT and CDR2 YYREEE (reference sequence). J lost 5 bases, V lost 4 bases, and 12 bases had no gene match. The CDR3 loop spans 16 amino acids.

Specimen: central memory CD4+ T cells from blood. The source is a man younger than 35 with type 1 diabetes. This rearrangement joins TRBV5-4 to TRBJ2-5; TRBD2 matches 9 bases. In DNA form, the CDR3 reads TGTGCCAGCAGCCCTCAGGGGCGGGGGGGCCGTGAGACCCAGTACTTC. Encoded protein: CASSPQGRGGRETQYF.